These T cell receptor beta chains were read from a single sample in a study of T cells in Graves' hyperthyroidism and ophthalmopathy. TCRdb independently ran MiXCR on the multiplex PCR reads; one entry per CDR3 protein. The data contain 500,000 to 600,000 distinct CDR3 sequences, over 15% of them singletons. Sequencing used blood. These receptors were obtained from a woman aged 18-29 years with Graves' hyperthyroidism. Both conserved end residues are part of each CDR3. D genes are given only for firm matches. The size of a clone is reported for some rows only, either as once, few or many, or as a class for expanded clones.

len	d_gene	abundance	v_gene	j_gene	CDR3aa	CDR3nt
16	TRBD2	many	TRBV7-2	TRBJ2-3	CASSLRGTSLTDTQYF	TGTGCCAGCAGCTTACGGGGGACTAGTCTCACAGATACGCAGTATTTT
14	-	few	TRBV5-1	TRBJ2-5	CASSWGADQETQYF	TGCGCCAGCAGCTGGGGGGCGGATCAAGAGACCCAGTACTTC
14	-	-	TRBV6-2/TRBV6-3	TRBJ1-1	CASSGGRGDTEAFF	TGTGCCAGCAGTGGGGGGCGGGGCGACACTGAAGCTTTCTTT
17	TRBD2	-	TRBV5-1	TRBJ2-4	CASSLFTSGLAKNIQYF	TGCGCCAGCAGCTTGTTCACTAGCGGGTTAGCCAAAAACATTCAGTACTTC
13	TRBD1	many	TRBV6-1	TRBJ1-1	CASKGTANTEAFF	TGTGCCAGCAAAGGGACAGCGAACACTGAAGCTTTCTTT
16	-	-	TRBV6-2/TRBV6-3	TRBJ2-1	CASSYLARRAGNEQFF	TGTGCCAGCAGTTACCTCGCCCGACGCGCGGGAAATGAGCAGTTCTTC
17	TRBD1	few	TRBV3-1	TRBJ2-1	CASSRGLTGGGYNEQFF	TGTGCCAGCAGCCGAGGACTTACAGGGGGCGGCTACAATGAGCAGTTCTTC
14	-	many	TRBV7-6	TRBJ1-6	CASSLGAGNSPLHF	TGTGCCAGCAGCCTCGGGGCTGGAAATTCACCCCTCCACTTT
16	TRBD2	few	TRBV10-3	TRBJ2-3	CAIRPGLAGGGDTQYF	TGTGCCATCAGACCGGGACTAGCGGGAGGGGGAGATACGCAGTATTTT
13	TRBD2	few	TRBV20-1	TRBJ2-7	CSVLAEETYEQYF	TGCAGCGTCCTAGCGGAAGAGACCTACGAGCAGTACTTC
14	-	many	TRBV7-2	TRBJ1-6	CASSLTRRDSPLHF	TGTGCCAGCAGCTTAACCAGAAGGGATTCACCCCTCCACTTT
17	TRBD2	many	TRBV11-2	TRBJ2-3	CASSFISLAGSTDTQYF	TGTGCCAGCAGCTTTATCTCTCTAGCGGGGAGCACAGATACGCAGTATTTT
16	TRBD1	few	TRBV19	TRBJ2-2	CASSIGRGRWTGELFF	TGTGCCAGTAGTATTGGCAGGGGGCGTTGGACCGGGGAGCTGTTTTTT
14	-	many	TRBV28	TRBJ1-1	CASSPPSDNTEAFF	TGTGCCAGCAGCCCTCCCTCGGATAACACTGAAGCTTTCTTT
14	TRBD1	few	TRBV12-3/TRBV12-4	TRBJ1-5	CASSWTGGHQPQHF	TGTGCCAGCAGCTGGACAGGGGGCCATCAGCCCCAGCATTTT
12	-	many	TRBV24-1	TRBJ2-7	CATSGGGDEQYF	TGTGCCACCAGTGGCGGGGGCGACGAGCAGTACTTC
13	TRBD2	many	TRBV20-1	TRBJ2-1	CSAVSGRAAEQFF	TGCAGTGCAGTGAGCGGGAGGGCCGCTGAGCAGTTCTTC
15	TRBD1	many	TRBV4-2	TRBJ2-7	CASSQEGQAPYEQYF	TGTGCCAGCAGCCAGGAGGGACAGGCTCCCTACGAGCAGTACTTC
14	TRBD1	-	TRBV29-1	TRBJ1-1	CSVFPSGGNTEAFF	TGCAGCGTCTTCCCCTCAGGGGGGAACACTGAAGCTTTCTTT
15	-	many	TRBV11-1	TRBJ2-3	CASSLMLQGADTQYF	TGTGCCAGCAGCTTAATGTTGCAGGGCGCAGATACGCAGTATTTT
14	-	few	TRBV24-1	TRBJ1-5	CATSDDQGSQPQHF	TGTGCCACCAGTGATGACCAGGGTTCGCAGCCCCAGCATTTT
14	-	many	TRBV28	TRBJ2-7	CASAPLGVIYEQYF	TGTGCCAGCGCCCCCTTGGGCGTAATCTACGAGCAGTACTTC
16	TRBD1	-	TRBV4-1	TRBJ1-5	CASSLTGQVSNQPQHF	TGCGCCAGCAGCCTTACCGGACAGGTTAGCAATCAGCCCCAGCATTTT
14	TRBD1	many	TRBV20-1	TRBJ1-1	CSARDGQGLTEAFF	TGCAGTGCTAGAGACGGACAGGGGCTCACTGAAGCTTTCTTT
13	-	many	TRBV12-3/TRBV12-4	TRBJ2-1	CASSLEVYNEQFF	TGTGCCAGCAGTTTAGAAGTCTACAATGAGCAGTTCTTC
13	-	many	TRBV20-1	TRBJ2-7	CSARQDRTSEQYF	TGCAGTGCTCGCCAGGATCGGACCTCCGAGCAGTACTTC
15	TRBD1	-	TRBV6-1	TRBJ2-5	CASSTTGYGQETQYF	TGTGCCAGCAGTACGACAGGGTATGGGCAAGAGACCCAGTACTTC
15	TRBD2	-	TRBV10-3	TRBJ2-3	CATGTSGRSTDTQYF	TGTGCCACGGGGACTAGCGGGCGGAGCACAGATACGCAGTATTTT
15	-	few	TRBV4-2	TRBJ2-3	CASSQDWGSTDTQYF	TGTGCCAGCAGCCAAGATTGGGGTTCGACAGATACGCAGTATTTT